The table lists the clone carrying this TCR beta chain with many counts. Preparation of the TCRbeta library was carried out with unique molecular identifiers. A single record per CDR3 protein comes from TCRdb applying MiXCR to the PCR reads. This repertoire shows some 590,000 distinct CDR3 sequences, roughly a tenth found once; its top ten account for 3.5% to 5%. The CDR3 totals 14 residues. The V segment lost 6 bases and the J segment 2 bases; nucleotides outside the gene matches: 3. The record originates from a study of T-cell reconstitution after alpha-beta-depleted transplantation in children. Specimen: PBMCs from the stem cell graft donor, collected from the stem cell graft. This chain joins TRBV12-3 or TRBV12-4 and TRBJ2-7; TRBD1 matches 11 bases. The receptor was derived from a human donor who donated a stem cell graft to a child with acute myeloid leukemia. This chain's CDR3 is CASSPGQGAYEQYF. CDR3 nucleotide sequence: TGTGCCAGCAGCCCGGGACAGGGGGCCTACGAGCAGTACTTC.